The T cell receptor beta chain under discussion was sequenced for a study of cytomegalovirus exposure and HLA in healthy donors. Germline V gene lookup returns CDR1 SGHRS and CDR2 YFSETQ. V lost 4 bases to trimming and J lost 6 bases, with 21 bases between them. The CDR3 has 16 amino acids. Study-wide points: While the bulk of TCR sequences proved rare, some public TCRs turned up in many donors. Researchers counted roughly 150 TCR beta chains as cytomegalovirus-associated. Further analysis, carried out later, found HLA-associated TCR beta chains more clonally expanded than equally common other chains.

Worth noting for this clone: Its specificity is not known.

Vbeta (60) and Jbeta (13) primers were used in the PCR. Only in-frame clones appear in the TCRdb table, and some are missing; sequencing was by immunoSEQ multiplex PCR. The sample consists of about 220,000 clones, 65% to 75% of them appearing once. The sample taken for sequencing was PBMCs. The origin of this receptor is a woman between 25 and 40 years old in good health and CMV-seronegative. The V and J genes are TRBV5-1 and TRBJ2-3, with D possibly being TRBD2 (7 bases). The CDR3 region is CASSLTGGPRSDTQYF. The DNA for the CDR3 is TGCGCCAGCAGCCTAACCGGGGGGCCCAGGTCCGATACGCAGTATTTT. Full variable domain (remainder filled in from reference TRBV5-1 and TRBJ2-3): KAGVTQTPRYLIKTRGQQVTLSCSPISGHRSVSWYQQTPGQGLQFLFEYFSETQRNKGNFPGRFSGRQFSNSRSEMNVSTLELGDSALYLCASSLTGGPRSDTQYFGPGTRLTVL.